This T cell receptor beta chain was sequenced for a study of beta chain features in type 1 diabetes. In its sample, this clone was seen a few times. The antigen remains undetermined. The same CDR3 arises from other DNA sequences in this sample as well. As every portion of the isolated RNA was reverse transcribed, the sequencing read expressed TCRB transcripts. Samples of naive, central memory and regulatory T cells yielded a mean of about 3.8 million reads. TCRdb's table, derived via immunoSEQ multiplex PCR, lists solely in-frame clones and lacks some. The data contain 310,000 or so clones, around 9% of them singletons. Study findings and constraints: PCR could preferentially amplify shorter templates, alike in patients and controls. Relative to healthy donors, patients appeared to have naive, central memory and Treg TCRB repertoires that were more similar. The study found moderately but significantly shorter TCRB CDR3s in all four CD4+ subsets of Type 1 diabetes patients.

The germline V and J ends were trimmed by 6 bases and 8 bases, with 10 bases remaining between them. Per germline, CDR1 KGHSH and CDR2 LQKENI. This CDR3 spans 12 amino acids. Isolation of CD4+ naive, central memory, regulatory and stem cell-like memory cells was achieved by sorting via CD45RO/CCR7/CD25/CD127/CD95/CD27. The sequence was collected from a man aged 30 to 39 with type 1 diabetes. V gene TRBV18 combines with J gene TRBJ1-4; D is undetermined. Sequencing was carried out using central memory CD4+ T cells from blood. The CDR3 DNA is TGTGCCAGCTCTCCGTCTAGGGAAAAACTGTTTTTT. Its translation is CASSPSREKLFF.